These 22 T cell receptor beta chains came from one sample sequenced in a study of HIV-infected patients and healthy controls. cDNA was made from 400 to 500 ng RNA using alpha and beta constant primers. Using multiplexing indices, alpha and beta chain libraries were generated apart by chain-specific third strand synthesis. In TCRdb, the 5' RACE reads were re-called with MiXCR into one record per CDR3 protein. This sample has about 18,000 distinct CDR3 sequences; 9.5% to 15% occur once, and the top ten carry approximately 12%. Whole blood was used without fractionation, so all unsorted peripheral T cells were included. The specimen was blood. Receptors originate from an adult in good health.

This clonotype was counted ten times or more. The chain links TRBV6-6 to TRBJ2-1; 9 nucleotides align to TRBD2. Trimming took 5 bases from V and 8 from J; bases not matched to a gene: 7. The CDR3 spans 14 residues. Germline CDR1 is MNHNY and CDR2 is SVGAGI (reference sequence). The CDR3 loop is CASSGRGGPDEQFF. The CDR3 DNA reads TGTGCCAGCAGTGGGCGGGGGGGCCCCGATGAGCAGTTCTTC.

In this sample, this clonotype is medium-sized. The chain couples TRBV15 to TRBJ2-4, with D unresolved. The V gene lost 1 base and the J gene lost 0 bases, with 7 bases spanning the gap. The V gene's germline CDR1 is LNHNV and CDR2 YYDKDF (reference sequence). The CDR3 is 15 amino acids. This CDR3 is CATSRVAIAKNIQYF. The CDR3 DNA is TGTGCCACCAGCAGAGTGGCGATAGCCAAAAACATTCAGTACTTC.

This clonotype is labeled as medium-sized. This rearrangement joins TRBV4-3 to TRBJ1-4, with 11 bases aligning to TRBD1. Trimming at V came to 2 bases and at J to 8 bases, leaving 7 bases not matched to a gene. Germline V lookup: CDR1 LGHNA, CDR2 YSLEER. CDR3 length: 16 residues. CDR3 sequence (DNA): TGCGCCAGCAGCCAATCCCCCGGGACAGGGGGGGAAAAACTGTTTTTT. Amino acid sequence: CASSQSPGTGGEKLFF.

The table lists this clonotype with a few counts. The chain carries TRBV7-2 and TRBJ2-5; 10 positions match TRBD2. The J segment lost 5 bases and the V segment lost 7 bases, leaving 7 bases of the junction unmatched. Germline V gene sequence: CDR1 SGHTA, CDR2 FQGNSA. The CDR3 is 14 amino acids. The CDR3, as DNA: TGTGCCAGCACACCAGCGGGGGGGCGGGAGACCCAGTACTTC. Amino acids: CASTPAGGRETQYF. Based on the CDR3 plus reference TRBV7-2 and TRBJ2-5, the full variable domain is GAGVSQSPSNKVTEKGKDVELRCDPISGHTALYWYRQSLGQGLEFLIYFQGNSAPDKSGLPSDRFSAERTGGSVSTLTIQRTQQEDSAVYLCASTPAGGRETQYFGPGTRLLVL.

This clonotype is medium-sized within its sample. V is TRBV20-1 and J is TRBJ2-7; no reliable D call. Germline lookup yields CDR1 DFQATT and CDR2 SNEGSKA (reference sequence). The CDR3 spans 12 residues. The V and J ends lost 1 base and 2 bases respectively, with 6 bases between them. The CDR3 spells CSARGTAYEQYF. Written as DNA, the CDR3 is TGCAGTGCTAGAGGTACAGCCTACGAGCAGTACTTC.

This clonotype was counted at least ten times. The gene calls are TRBV11-2 and TRBJ2-3; TRBD2 might be the D (5 bases). The CDR3 is 14 amino acids. From germline, CDR1 is SGHAT and CDR2 FQNNGV. Trimming shortened V by 4 bases and J by 1 base, and 9 bases separated the two germline ends. For the CDR3, the DNA is TGTGCCAGCAGCTGGCGAGCGGGCACAGATACGCAGTATTTT. Residues: CASSWRAGTDTQYF.

This clonotype was recorded at least ten times. The V gene is TRBV7-2, the J gene TRBJ2-1; 7 bases agree with TRBD2. Trimming at V came to 3 bases and at J to 3 bases, leaving 5 bases not matched to a gene. CDR1 SGHTA and CDR2 FQGNSA come from the germline V gene. CDR3 length: 15 amino acids. For the CDR3, the DNA is TGTGCCAGCAGCTTTAGAGGCGGGAGCTACAATGAGCAGTTCTTC. Protein product: CASSFRGGSYNEQFF. Full variable domain (outside the CDR3, taken from reference TRBV7-2 and TRBJ2-1): GAGVSQSPSNKVTEKGKDVELRCDPISGHTALYWYRQSLGQGLEFLIYFQGNSAPDKSGLPSDRFSAERTGGSVSTLTIQRTQQEDSAVYLCASSFRGGSYNEQFFGPGTRLTVL.

Concerning this clonotype: Since no conserved phenylalanine or tryptophan closes the CDR3, a read error is the likely cause. It is unclear where the CDR3 begins or ends on the DNA, so no DNA is shown, and the CDR3 is as TCRdb lists it. The genes are TRBV6-6 and TRBJ2-5; the DNA was not used to check the table's D call, TRBD1. Looked up from germline, CDR1 is MNHNY and CDR2 is SVGAGI (reference sequence). The CDR3 is 15 amino acids in total, end residues counted. The CDR3 loop is CASSTGGGGQETQDG.

This clonotype has ten or more counts. This sequence joins TRBV5-1 and TRBJ2-7; TRBD2 agrees at 9 bases. This CDR3 region has 15 residues. The J segment lost 2 bases and the V segment lost 0 bases, leaving 3 bases of the junction unmatched. CDR1 SGHRS and CDR2 YFSETQ come from the germline V gene. CDR3 protein: CASSLEAGGTYEQYF. CDR3 nucleotides: TGCGCCAGCAGCTTGGAGGCGGGGGGGACCTACGAGCAGTACTTC.

This clonotype is termed medium-sized. The rearrangement joins TRBV6-1 to TRBJ2-4; unclear D gene. Germline V gene data show CDR1 as MNHNS and CDR2 as SASEGT. V lost 3 bases, J lost 0 bases, and 9 bases lay in between. The CDR3 spans 15 residues. The DNA of the CDR3 is TGTGCCAGCAGTGAGCAGGCACTAGCCAAAAACATTCAGTACTTC. This codes for CASSEQALAKNIQYF.

This clonotype was counted between two and nine times. The chain couples TRBV30 to TRBJ2-2, with unresolved D. The V end was cut by 3 bases, the J end by 6 bases, with 8 bases between. The CDR3 spans 12 residues. Looked up from germline, CDR1 is GTSNPN and CDR2 is SVGIG (reference sequence). CDR3: CAWSLRPGELFF. The CDR3 bases are TGTGCCTGGAGCCTAAGGCCCGGGGAGCTGTTTTTT.

This clonotype showed up many times. CDR3 sequence (DNA): TGTGCCAGCAGCTTAGAGGGCAGGGGGCGGTTCACAGATACGCAGTATTTT. Amino acid sequence: CASSLEGRGRFTDTQYF. The chain has TRBV7-2 and TRBJ2-3; the match to TRBD1 covers 8 bases. The CDR3 spans 17 residues. The ends lost 1 base at V and 2 bases at J; junction bases unmatched: 8. Per the germline V gene, CDR1 is SGHTA and CDR2 is FQGNSA.

This clonotype was counted many times. The CDR3 protein is CASSYTGVNQETQYF. The CDR3 DNA follows: TGTGCCAGCAGTTACACAGGGGTAAACCAAGAGACCCAGTACTTC. This rearrangement joins TRBV6-5 to TRBJ2-5; the match to TRBD1 covers 7 bases. V lost 2 bases to trimming and J lost 0 bases; unmatched junction nucleotides: 3. The CDR3 totals 15 residues. Germline lookup yields CDR1 MNHEY and CDR2 SVGAGI.

The chain combines TRBV2 with TRBJ2-3, with TRBD1 matching over 9 bases. Looked up from germline, CDR1 is SNHLY and CDR2 is FYNNEI. The length of the CDR3 is 15 residues. The J segment lost 4 bases and the V segment lost 3 bases, leaving 5 bases of the junction unmatched. CDR3 DNA sequence: TGTGCCAGCAGTGACGGGACAGGGTTACCAGATACGCAGTATTTT. This encodes CASSDGTGLPDTQYF.

About this clonotype itself: The conserved final phenylalanine or tryptophan is absent from the CDR3, which likely points to a read error. The chain is built from TRBV3-1 and TRBJ2-7, with D possibly TRBD2 on 5 matching bases. Between the trimmed V and J ends, which lost 2 bases and 2 bases, there was a span of 13 bases. The CDR3 has 15 amino acids. In germline, CDR1 is LGHDT, CDR2 YNNKEL (reference sequence). The CDR3 is CASSQPSRGAYEQYL. The CDR3 region has the DNA TGTGCCAGCAGCCAACCCTCCCGGGGAGCCTACGAGCAGTACCTC.

Many counts were recorded for this clonotype. The chain carries TRBV5-5 and TRBJ1-1, with unresolved D. The germline V and J ends were trimmed by 0 bases and 6 bases, with 12 bases remaining between them. The length of the CDR3 is 14 residues. Germline V gene data show CDR1 as SGHKS and CDR2 as YYEKEE (reference sequence). This chain's CDR3 is CASSLEFGFSEAFF. The DNA of the CDR3 is TGTGCCAGCAGCTTGGAGTTTGGATTCTCTGAAGCTTTCTTT.

This clonotype appeared a few times. The gene calls are TRBV20-1 and TRBJ2-1; D perhaps matches TRBD1 (6 bases). The CDR3 totals 12 residues. V shed 0 bases and J shed 10 bases, with 10 bases lying between them. Germline V CDR1 and CDR2: DFQATT, SNEGSKA (reference sequence). The CDR3 DNA follows: TGCAGTGCTAGAGACGGACAGTGGGAGCAGTTCTTC. It translates to CSARDGQWEQFF.

This clonotype appeared many times. The chain is built from TRBV5-1 and TRBJ2-7; TRBD1 matches at 9 bases. The germline CDR1 and CDR2 sequences are SGHRS and YFSETQ. The J segment lost 3 bases and the V segment lost 3 bases, leaving 1 base of the junction unmatched. This CDR3 contains 13 residues. CDR3 sequence reads: CASSSGQGYEQYF. Written as DNA, the CDR3 is TGCGCCAGCAGCTCGGGACAGGGCTACGAGCAGTACTTC.

This clonotype was observed at least ten times. This sequence joins TRBV12-3 or TRBV12-4 and TRBJ2-3; no clear D. Trimming cost V 5 bases and J 8 bases, with 11 bases left between them. The CDR3 sequence is 12 residues long. The CDR3 nucleotides are TGTGCCAGCAGTCTACTATCGACTACGCAGTATTTT. It codes for CASSLLSTTQYF.

This clonotype appeared many times. The V and J genes are TRBV12-3 or TRBV12-4 and TRBJ1-5; 9 bases align to TRBD1. V lost 5 bases, J lost 3 bases, and 8 bases stayed unmatched. This CDR3 is built from 16 residues. In DNA form, the CDR3 reads TGTGCCAGCAGTCCACAGGGGGCTGAGAACAATCAGCCCCAGCATTTT. This sequence encodes CASSPQGAENNQPQHF.

In its sample, this clonotype was seen many times. The J gene is TRBJ2-2, the V gene TRBV7-3; D may be TRBD2 (5 bases). CDR1 SGHTA and CDR2 FQGTGA come from the germline V gene. The CDR3 length is 15 residues. The germline V and J ends were trimmed by 2 bases and 1 base, with 8 bases remaining between them. DNA for the CDR3: TGTGCCAGCAGCTTAGCCGGGGTGAACACCGGGGAGCTGTTTTTT. As protein: CASSLAGVNTGELFF.

In its sample, this clonotype was seen many times. The chain links TRBV12-3 or TRBV12-4 to TRBJ2-1; tentative D call: TRBD1 (6 bases). CDR3 length: 13 residues. Between the trimmed V and J ends, which lost 6 bases and 4 bases, there was a span of 10 bases. CDR3 amino acids: CASSPGQYNEQFF. CDR3 bases: TGTGCCAGCAGCCCCGGACAGTACAATGAGCAGTTCTTC.